These 13 T cell receptor beta chains share one sample of origin, sequenced in a study of T cells in Graves' hyperthyroidism and ophthalmopathy. The investigators amplified TCR beta CDR3 regions from RNA transcripts. Primed by the HTBI set, a first-round RT-PCR was run on the TCR CDR3. TCRdb passed the multiplex PCR reads through MiXCR, listing each CDR3 protein once. The repertoire holds 600,000 or so distinct CDR3 sequences, with 15% to 20% as singletons. Material for sequencing was blood. These receptor sequences come from a young woman with Graves' hyperthyroidism.

A few counts support this clonotype. V is TRBV19 and J is TRBJ1-5; no clear D gene. Trimming took 10 bases from V and 3 from J, leaving 16 bases between them. The CDR3 runs to 14 residues. Germline loops: CDR1 LNHDA, CDR2 SQIVND (reference sequence). The CDR3 region is CATDPWLANQPQHF. The CDR3 nucleotides are TGTGCCACCGACCCCTGGTTGGCCAATCAGCCCCAGCATTTT.

The chain links TRBV19 to TRBJ1-6, with D uncertain. Trimming stripped 0 bases from V and 8 bases from J, with 8 bases between. Germline V gene data show CDR1 as LNHDA and CDR2 as SQIVND (reference sequence). The CDR3 is made up of 14 amino acids. The CDR3 DNA follows: TGTGCCAGTAGTATAGACGGCGGGGATTCACCCCTCCACTTT. This codes for CASSIDGGDSPLHF.

This clonotype has ten or more counts. The chain employs TRBV28 and TRBJ2-1; a weak D match, TRBD1 (5 bases). Germline CDR1 is MDHEN and CDR2 is SYDVKM. The CDR3 contains 14 residues. V shed 5 bases and J shed 5 bases, with 13 bases lying between them. CDR3 sequence: CASSPLGVNNEQFF. The CDR3 DNA is TGTGCCAGCAGTCCTCTAGGGGTTAACAATGAGCAGTTCTTC.

The chain uses TRBV4-3 and TRBJ1-2, with D unresolved. Trimming removed 4 bases at V and 5 bases at J, with 14 bases between. Germline V gene data show CDR1 as LGHNA and CDR2 as YSLEER. The CDR3 is 14 amino acids. The CDR3 DNA reads TGCGCCAGCAGCCCGACATGGATGGATTATGGCTACACCTTC. Its translation: CASSPTWMDYGYTF.

This clonotype was detected many times. This sequence joins TRBV29-1 and TRBJ2-5; the match to TRBD1 covers 8 bases. Germline loops: CDR1 SQVTM, CDR2 ANQGSEA. The J segment lost 3 bases and the V segment lost 4 bases, leaving 16 bases of the junction unmatched. This CDR3 has 17 amino acids. CDR3 coding DNA: TGCAGCGTTGGGGACCGAGGGACAGGCCTAGGGGAAGAGACCCAGTACTTC. Amino acid sequence: CSVGDRGTGLGEETQYF.

The chain is built from TRBV5-1 and TRBJ2-7; D may correspond to TRBD1 or TRBD2 (5 bases each). This CDR3 is built from 13 residues. The V gene lost 2 bases and the J gene lost 5 bases, with 11 bases spanning the gap. Germline V gene lookup returns CDR1 SGHRS and CDR2 YFSETQ. This CDR3 reads CASSLFWGNEQYF. CDR3 nucleotide sequence: TGCGCCAGCAGCTTATTCTGGGGGAACGAGCAGTACTTC.

This clonotype showed up many times. The chain recombines TRBV28 with TRBJ1-6; 10 bases agree with TRBD1. This CDR3 contains 17 residues. The V and J ends lost 8 bases and 6 bases, in that order; junction bases with no gene match: 13. Germline V gives CDR1 MDHEN, CDR2 SYDVKM. Here the CDR3 DNA reads TGTGCCAGCGGCGGACAGGGGGTCTTCGGGTTTAATTCACCCCTCCACTTT. It is translated as CASGGQGVFGFNSPLHF.

For the CDR3, the DNA is TGTGCCAGCAGTGAAAGCCTAGCGGGAGGGTCCGAGCAGTACTTC. It codes for CASSESLAGGSEQYF. The chain carries TRBV2 and TRBJ2-7, with 12 bases that match TRBD2. CDR1 is SNHLY, CDR2 FYNNEI, per germline. The CDR3 is 15 amino acids. V lost 2 bases to trimming and J lost 6 bases; unmatched junction nucleotides: 5.

The sample holds a few counts of this clonotype. V usage is TRBV6-1 and J usage is TRBJ2-1; maybe TRBD2 (5 bases). V lost 6 bases and J lost 4, with 16 bases in between. CDR3 length: 15 residues. Germline CDR1 is MNHNS and CDR2 is SASEGT. CDR3 nucleotide sequence: TGTGCCAGCAGGTATCCGGGATCCGGGTACAATGAGCAGTTCTTC. Its protein is CASRYPGSGYNEQFF.

In this sample, this clonotype turned up a few times. The chain couples TRBV7-2 to TRBJ1-4; D is unresolved. Trimming removed 5 bases at V and 9 bases at J, with 13 bases between. The germline CDR1 and CDR2 sequences are SGHTA and FQGNSA. This CDR3 has 13 amino acids. CDR3 sequence (DNA): TGTGCCAGCAGCCCAAGCTACTACCAAAAACTGTTTTTT. Protein sequence: CASSPSYYQKLFF.

This clonotype turned up a few times. The chain combines TRBV28 with TRBJ1-3, with D maybe TRBD1 (5 bases). Germline values: CDR1 MDHEN, CDR2 SYDVKM. This CDR3 region has 14 residues. Trimming cost V 4 bases and J 6 bases, with 13 bases left between them. The chain's CDR3 is CASSSGGSKNTIYF. CDR3 coding DNA: TGTGCCAGCAGTTCGGGGGGATCCAAAAACACCATATATTTT.

This clonotype was detected only a few times. The rearrangement links TRBV19 to TRBJ1-5; D not certain. The germline CDR1 and CDR2 sequences are LNHDA and SQIVND (reference sequence). V was clipped by 7 bases and J by 0 bases, with 13 bases between them. The CDR3 is 15 residues long. CDR3 sequence: CASTRTEYSNQPQHF. In DNA, the CDR3 is TGTGCCAGTACCCGGACCGAGTATAGCAATCAGCCCCAGCATTTT.

This chain links TRBV7-9 with TRBJ2-3; D is undetermined. The V gene's germline CDR1 is SEHNR and CDR2 FQNEAQ (reference sequence). This CDR3 spans 12 amino acids. Trimming took off 4 bases at V and 4 bases at J, with 6 bases between the two ends. The CDR3 sequence: CASSSLSDTQYF. The DNA for the CDR3 is TGTGCCAGCAGCTCCCTTTCAGATACGCAGTATTTT.